This TCR beta chain was observed in a study of lymphopenia after photon versus proton radiotherapy (dated by TCRdb to the late 2010s). About the full investigation: The study compared the immunological effects of photon versus proton radiation therapy in patients with gastrointestinal tumors who developed high-grade lymphopenia. A cohort of around 20 patients with gastrointestinal tumors who received either photon or proton therapy and subsequently developed lymphopenia was included. The study aimed to characterize how the two radiation modalities differ in their impact on the immune system.

V is trimmed back by 6 bases and J by 0 bases, and the junction contains 5 bases that no gene match accounts for. CDR1 MNHEY and CDR2 SVGAGI were looked up in the germline V gene. From its cysteine to its phenylalanine, the CDR3 spans 14 amino acids. Solely the CDR3 DNA is kept, with 42 bases framed from the first base. The receptor library was made with the immunoSEQ multiplex PCR assay. T cell repertoires were profiled with deep sequencing of rearranged TCR beta loci together with multiparametric flow cytometry. TCRdb holds this immuneACCESS table with in-frame rearrangements only. Some clones are missing; in checked studies, unresolved V genes explain under half, and the rest has no known cause. In all, the sample holds fewer than 35,000 clones, and roughly nine tenths of those were seen once. The ten largest clones take up 6.8% of the sample. The paper's findings and limits, for the study overall: Proton-treated patients stayed relatively stable during treatment, while photon-treated patients lost naive T cells and TCR diversity and gained effector/memory populations. Across the cohort, among patients who died, a greater drop in TCR diversity after the nadir was inversely correlated with overall survival time. The survival association was assessed only in patients who died, and the authors presented better survival with proton therapy as a possibility rather than a demonstrated result. After the lymphocyte count nadir, photon-treated repertoires showed oligoclonal expansion, especially of CD8+ Temra cells, which drove the drop in diversity.

Comments on this clone: Its antigen remains undetermined. No clone much larger than this one lies a single base away; base qualities are absent.

The chain couples TRBV6-5 to TRBJ2-7, and TRBD1 aligns with 7 junction nucleotides. The specimen comprised peripheral blood, sampled from a patient treated with photon-based radiotherapy. This receptor was obtained from a woman between 50 and 59 years old with pancreatic cancer. The DNA is TGTGCCAGCAGAGCTCGGGACAGCTCCTACGAGCAGTACTTC. The translation is CASRARDSSYEQYF.